The T cell receptor (beta chain) under discussion was sequenced for a study of T-cell memory formation after mild COVID-19. Study context: For the most part, TCR clusters were specific to one donor.

The ends were cut back, 3 bases at V and 4 bases at J, with 10 bases in the middle. Looked up from germline, CDR1 is SGHKS and CDR2 is YYEKEE (reference sequence). The CDR3 covers 14 residues. In TCRdb, the 5' RACE reads were re-called with MiXCR into one record per CDR3 protein. Here the sample spans hundreds of thousands of distinct CDR3 sequences, about a fifth being singletons. Sequencing was done on a sample of PBMCs or a T cell subset sorted from them (not recorded which). The chain uses TRBV5-5 and TRBJ1-4; TRBD1 is a possible D gene (6 bases). This clonotype was obtained from an adult woman who had mild COVID-19 (a few samples of this study predate the infection). Cell type and time point are not known. CDR3 in amino acids: CASSSGQLNEKLFF. In DNA form, the CDR3 reads TGTGCCAGCAGCTCCGGACAGCTTAATGAAAAACTGTTTTTT.